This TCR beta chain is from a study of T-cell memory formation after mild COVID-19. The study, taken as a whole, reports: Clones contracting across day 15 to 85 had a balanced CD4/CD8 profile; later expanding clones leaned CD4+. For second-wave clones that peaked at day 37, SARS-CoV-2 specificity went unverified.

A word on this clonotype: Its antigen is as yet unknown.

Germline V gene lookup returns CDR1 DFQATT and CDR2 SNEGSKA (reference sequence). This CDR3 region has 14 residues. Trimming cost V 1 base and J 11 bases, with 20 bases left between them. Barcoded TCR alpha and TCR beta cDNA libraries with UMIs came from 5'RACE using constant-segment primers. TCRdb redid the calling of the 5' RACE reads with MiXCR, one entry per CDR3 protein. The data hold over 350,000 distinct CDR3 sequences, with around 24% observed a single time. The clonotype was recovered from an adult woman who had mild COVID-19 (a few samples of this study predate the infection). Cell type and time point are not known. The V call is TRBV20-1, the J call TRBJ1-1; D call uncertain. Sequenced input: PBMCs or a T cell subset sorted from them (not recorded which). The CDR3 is CSARVSQPPREAFF. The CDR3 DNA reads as TGCAGTGCTAGAGTAAGCCAGCCCCCCCGGGAGGCTTTCTTT.